Included here is one T cell receptor (beta chain) sequence, with context. Antigen unknown. This entry belongs to a study of glioma-infiltrating T cells. Notes on the study in general: Gliomas, especially low-grade, showed above-expected tissue-blood divergence; non-neoplastic patients showed below.

The iRepertoire nested amplicon-rescue multiplex PCR amplified TCR alpha and beta CDR3s from RNA. TCRdb analysed the multiplex PCR reads with MiXCR anew, one entry per CDR3 protein. The profile shows 300,000 to 450,000 distinct CDR3 sequences, 41% of them singletons. The sequence was obtained from a human donor with low-grade glioma or glioblastoma, undergoing nonglioma brain surgery, or in good health (not recorded which). Material for sequencing was glioma tissue, nonneoplastic brain tissue, or PBMCs (not recorded which).

As DNA, the CDR3 is TGTGCCAGCAGCAACCACGTACAGGGGAACGGCTACACCTTC. This sequence encodes CASSNHVQGNGYTF. The V call is TRBV7-2, the J call TRBJ1-2; 7 bases align to TRBD1. Germline V CDR1 and CDR2: SGHTA, FQGNSA. The CDR3 spans 14 residues. The V gene end was trimmed by 5 bases and the J gene end by 8 bases; junction bases not matched to a gene: 11.